The 17 T cell receptor beta chains below all came from one sample that was sequenced in a study of blood T cell repertoires in COVID-19. This table comes from immunoSEQ multiplex PCR, and its TCRdb copy is limited to in-frame clones, with some not included. The sample holds tens of thousands of clones, roughly 84% seen once. Specimen: peripheral blood. Source of these receptors: a woman older than 75 with acute or convalescent COVID-19.

The chain links TRBV5-1 to TRBJ2-3, with TRBD2 identical over 8 bases. Unmatched junction bases numbered 8, after V lost 7 bases and J lost 4 bases. CDR1 SGHRS and CDR2 YFSETQ come from the germline V gene. CDR3 length equals 14 residues. This CDR3 reads CASSERESPDTQYF. The CDR3 DNA reads TGCGCCAGCTCGGAGCGGGAGTCCCCAGATACGCAGTATTTT.

This rearrangement joins TRBV5-1 to TRBJ2-3, with D possibly being TRBD2 (5 bases). The germline V gene encodes CDR1 SGHRS and CDR2 YFSETQ. The V end lost 7 bases, the J end lost 5 bases, and 14 bases lay between the germline ends. The CDR3 spans 13 residues. The CDR3 reads CASAEPAGDTQYF. For the CDR3, the DNA is TGCGCCAGCGCAGAACCCGCGGGAGATACGCAGTATTTT.

This clone was observed once. V usage is TRBV20-1 and J usage is TRBJ2-7, with D unclear. The CDR3 is 9 residues long. CDR1 and CDR2 (germline): DFQATT, SNEGSKA (reference sequence). V lost 4 bases and J 7 bases, leaving 5 bases between the germline ends. In nucleotides, the CDR3 is TGCAGTGCTAATCAAGAGCAGTACTTC. It specifies CSANQEQYF.

V usage is TRBV10-3 and J usage is TRBJ2-5, with 14 bases fitting TRBD2. Germline CDR1 reads ENHRY; CDR2 reads SYGVKD. The length of the CDR3 is 16 residues. Germline trimming cut 4 bases from V and 1 base from J; bases unmatched to any gene: 2. CDR3 nucleotides: TGTGCCATCAGTGGACTAGCGGGGGGGCCCCAAGAGACCCAGTACTTC. Translating gives CAISGLAGGPQETQYF.

This clone was observed once. The chain uses TRBV4-2 and TRBJ1-5; D is unresolved. Germline loops: CDR1 LGHNA, CDR2 YNFKEQ. V shed 4 bases and J shed 1 base, with 8 bases lying between them. This CDR3 spans 14 amino acids. The CDR3, as DNA: TGTGCCAGCAGCCCCGGGATAAGCAATCAGCCCCAGCATTTT. This encodes CASSPGISNQPQHF.

CDR3 bases: TGTGCCAGCAGTCCACAGGGTGGTAATGAAAAACTGTTTTTT. Protein product: CASSPQGGNEKLFF. This sequence joins TRBV6-2 or TRBV6-3 and TRBJ1-4; a weak D match, TRBD1 (6 bases). Between the trimmed V and J ends, which lost 5 bases and 4 bases, there was a span of 11 bases. CDR3 length: 14 amino acids. CDR1 is MNHEY, CDR2 SVGEGT, per germline.

This clone is a singleton in its sample. V gene TRBV21-1 combines with J gene TRBJ1-6. TRBV21-1 is given as a pseudogene. CDR3 length equals 14 residues. Written as DNA, the CDR3 is TGTGCCAGCAACGTGAGCGGTTTAATTCAAGCCCTCCACTTT. Translating it yields CASNVSGLIQALHF.

V is TRBV6-2 or TRBV6-3 and J is TRBJ2-5; the D gene is possibly TRBD1 (6 bases). The CDR3 is made up of 15 amino acids. The V gene lost 2 bases and the J gene lost 4 bases, with 14 bases spanning the gap. Germline assignment: CDR1 MNHEY and CDR2 SVGEGT. CDR3 region: CASSYTAGAGETQYF. DNA for the CDR3: TGTGCCAGCAGTTACACAGCAGGGGCGGGAGAGACCCAGTACTTC.

This chain's CDR3 is CASSIPGTGAYNEQFF. The DNA of the CDR3 is TGTGCCAGCAGCATCCCCGGGACAGGGGCCTACAATGAGCAGTTCTTC. The chain employs TRBV27 and TRBJ2-1; 10 bases align to TRBD1. Germline-derived CDR1 and CDR2 are MNHEY and SMNVEV (reference sequence). Trimming removed 6 bases from V and 2 bases from J; junction bases left unmatched: 7. The length of the CDR3 is 16 residues.

Written as DNA, the CDR3 is TGTGCCAGCGGATCACGGACTAGCGGGGGCGCAGGGGATACGCAGTATTTT. Its translation: CASGSRTSGGAGDTQYF. J is TRBJ2-3 and V is TRBV7-9; 13 bases align to TRBD2. Looked up from germline, CDR1 is SEHNR and CDR2 is FQNEAQ (reference sequence). The V segment lost 8 bases and the J segment 6 bases; nucleotides outside the gene matches: 14. The CDR3 is made up of 17 amino acids. Full variable domain (rest looked up from reference TRBV7-9 and TRBJ2-3): DTGVSQNPRHKITKRGQNVTFRCDPISEHNRLYWYRQTLGQGPEFLTYFQNEAQLEKSRLLSDRFSAERPKGSFSTLEIQRTEQGDSAMYLCASGSRTSGGAGDTQYFGPGTRLTVL.

The chain combines TRBV2 with TRBJ1-5; TRBD1 is a possible D gene (6 bases). CDR3 length: 17 residues. CDR1 and CDR2 (germline): SNHLY, FYNNEI. Trimming pared 6 bases from V and 5 bases from J, leaving 23 bases between. This CDR3 reads CASSERRSGVRDQPQHF. The CDR3 DNA sequence: TGTGCCAGCAGCGAGAGACGGTCAGGGGTTAGGGATCAGCCCCAGCATTTT. Combining the CDR3 with reference TRBV2 and TRBJ1-5 gives the whole variable domain EPEVTQTPSHQVTQMGQEVILRCVPISNHLYFYWYRQILGQKVEFLVSFYNNEISEKSEIFDDQFSVERPDGSNFTLKIRSTKLEDSAMYFCASSERRSGVRDQPQHFGDGTRLSIL.

The rearrangement joins TRBV20-1 to TRBJ1-1; no clear D. The germline CDR1 and CDR2 sequences are DFQATT and SNEGSKA (reference sequence). The CDR3 runs to 11 residues. The V gene lost 2 bases and the J gene lost 2 bases, with 3 bases spanning the gap. CDR3 sequence: CSARPNTEAFF. The CDR3 bases are TGCAGTGCTAGACCTAACACTGAAGCTTTCTTT.

The chain has TRBV29-1 and TRBJ1-4; possibly TRBD1 for D (5 bases). From germline, CDR1 is SQVTM and CDR2 ANQGSEA. This CDR3 spans 13 amino acids. V gave up 5 bases and J gave up 4 bases, with 11 bases separating them. As DNA, the CDR3 is TGCAGCGTTACAGGTTCGAGTAATGAAAAACTGTTTTTT. This translates into CSVTGSSNEKLFF.

The chain carries TRBV19 and TRBJ2-7; TRBD2 agrees at 11 bases. V shed 5 bases and J 4 bases; nucleotides not matched to a gene: 4. This CDR3 region has 14 residues. Germline V gene data show CDR1 as LNHDA and CDR2 as SQIVND (reference sequence). CDR3 bases: TGTGCCAGTAGTTGGGGACTAGCGGCTTACGAGCAGTACTTC. The encoded protein is CASSWGLAAYEQYF. The entire variable domain, with the rest obtained from reference TRBV19 and TRBJ2-7, is as follows: DGGITQSPKYLFRKEGQNVTLSCEQNLNHDAMYWYRQDPGQGLRLIYYSQIVNDFQKGDIAEGYSVSREKKESFPLTVTSAQKNPTAFYLCASSWGLAAYEQYFGPGTRLTVT.

The chain is built from TRBV14 and TRBJ1-2; the match to TRBD1 covers 7 bases. Germline V gene lookup returns CDR1 SGHDN and CDR2 FVKESK. V was clipped by 2 bases and J by 4 bases; unmatched bases: 7. The CDR3 spans 15 residues. The CDR3 DNA is TGTGCCAGCAGCCAACTACAACAGGGGCCCTATGGCTACACCTTC. Translating it yields CASSQLQQGPYGYTF. Together with reference TRBV14 and TRBJ1-2, the CDR3 gives the full variable domain: EAGVTQFPSHSVIEKGQTVTLRCDPISGHDNLYWYRRVMGKEIKFLLHFVKESKQDESGMPNNRFLAERTGGTYSTLKVQPAELEDSGVYFCASSQLQQGPYGYTFGSGTRLTVV.

CDR3 sequence: CASSQTTSSGNTIYF. The DNA for the CDR3 is TGTGCCAGCAGCCAGACAACGAGCTCTGGAAACACCATATATTTT. The chain links TRBV4-2 to TRBJ1-3; D uncertain. Deletions cut 3 bases from V and 0 bases from J, with 9 bases between. In germline, CDR1 is LGHNA, CDR2 YNFKEQ. The CDR3 is 15 residues long.

The chain combines TRBV3-1 (or the pseudogene TRBV3-2) with TRBJ2-7; possibly TRBD2 for D (6 bases). The CDR3 is 15 residues long. Between the trimmed V and J ends, which lost 4 bases and 1 base, there was a span of 14 bases. Germline V gene lookup returns CDR1 LGHDT and CDR2 YNNKEL (reference sequence). The CDR3 DNA reads TGTGCCAGCAGCCCCCGGGGGACGCTGTCCTACGAGCAGTACTTC. This translates into CASSPRGTLSYEQYF.